Below, 28 T cell receptor beta chains from the same sample are listed, as sequenced in a study of Graves' ophthalmopathy and Graves' hyperthyroidism. Amplification targeted the TCR beta CDR3 regions, with RNA transcripts as the source material. HTBI primers primed a first-round RT-PCR, and a second-round multiplex PCR followed. MiXCR, applied by TCRdb to the multiplex PCR reads, yields one record per CDR3 protein. This sample has under 350,000 distinct CDR3 sequences; 15% to 20% occur once, and the top ten carry around 12%. Specimen: peripheral blood. Receptor source: an adult man with Graves' ophthalmopathy.

This clonotype has at least ten counts. The CDR3 ends on some other residue instead of the conserved phenylalanine or tryptophan, so this is likely a read error. The chain carries TRBV7-9 and TRBJ1-1, with D uncertain. CDR1 SEHNR and CDR2 FQNEAQ come from the germline V gene (reference sequence). The CDR3 loop spans 15 amino acids. With 5 bases removed from V and 0 bases from J, the gap between germline ends came to 13 bases. The CDR3 sequence is CASSRTWELNTEAFL. The CDR3 nucleotides read TGTGCCAGCAGCCGAACCTGGGAACTGAACACTGAAGCTTTCCTT.

This clonotype was seen repeatedly, ten times or more. This sequence joins TRBV4-1 and TRBJ2-7, with D perhaps TRBD1 (6 bases). Trimming left V 0 bases short and J 3 bases short, with 18 bases between. Germline V gives CDR1 MGHRA, CDR2 YSYEKL. The CDR3 consists of 17 residues. CDR3 sequence: CASSQEAPGHFNYEQYF. The DNA for the CDR3 is TGCGCCAGCAGCCAAGAAGCTCCGGGACACTTTAACTACGAGCAGTACTTC.

This clonotype has only one observation. The J gene is TRBJ1-5, the V gene TRBV5-1; the D is unclear. The V end was cut by 1 base, the J end by 1 base, with 9 bases between. Germline CDR1 is SGHRS and CDR2 is YFSETQ. CDR3 length: 15 residues. The CDR3 nucleotides read TGCGCCAGCAGCTTGTTCCCGGGGAGCAATCAGCCCCAGCATTTT. This codes for CASSLFPGSNQPQHF.

In this sample, this clonotype turned up many times. This chain's CDR3 is CAWTQTEDTGELFF. The CDR3 DNA sequence: TGTGCCTGGACCCAGACGGAGGACACCGGGGAGCTGTTTTTT. This chain joins TRBV30 and TRBJ2-2, with D possibly matching TRBD2 (5 bases). Trimming removed 4 bases from V and 3 bases from J, with 12 bases in between. The V gene's germline CDR1 is GTSNPN and CDR2 SVGIG (reference sequence). The CDR3 contains 14 residues.

In its sample, this clonotype was seen many times. The chain recombines TRBV7-3 with TRBJ2-7, with D possibly TRBD2 on 5 matching bases. From germline, CDR1 is SGHTA and CDR2 FQGTGA. The CDR3 loop spans 13 amino acids. Trimming took 2 bases from V and 6 from J, leaving 11 bases between them. DNA for the CDR3: TGTGCCAGCAGCTTAGCGCGAGGGTCCGAGCAGTACTTC. This encodes CASSLARGSEQYF.

Note on this clonotype: A read error may be the cause here, since a much bigger clone is one base away. V is TRBV2 and J is TRBJ1-5; a possible D gene is TRBD1 (6 bases). Per germline, CDR1 SNHLY and CDR2 FYNNEI. This CDR3 has 14 amino acids. Written as DNA, the CDR3 is TGTGCCAGCAGGGAATCGGGACAAAATCAGCCCCGGCATTTT. Amino acids: CASRESGQNQPRHF.

This clonotype was detected ten times or more. The chain has TRBV7-9 and TRBJ1-2; no definite D call. Germline CDR1 SEHNR, CDR2 FQNEAQ (reference sequence). Trimming took off 4 bases at V and 2 bases at J, with 11 bases between the two ends. The CDR3 has 14 amino acids. The CDR3 sequence is CASSSDFPNYGYTF. For the CDR3, the DNA is TGTGCCAGCAGCTCGGACTTTCCAAACTATGGCTACACCTTC.

The chain is built from TRBV5-1 and TRBJ2-1, with 7 bases aligning to TRBD2. This CDR3 is built from 15 residues. Germline CDR1 SGHRS, CDR2 YFSETQ. Trimming removed 7 bases from V and 9 bases from J; junction bases left unmatched: 16. CDR3 nucleotides: TGCGCCAGCTCCACTGGTGGCGGCGGGGGTCGTGAGCAGTTCTTC. Encoded protein: CASSTGGGGGREQFF.

At least ten counts were recorded for this clonotype. The chain couples TRBV29-1 to TRBJ2-5, with a weak D call TRBD2 (6 bases). The CDR3 extends over 13 amino acids. Per the germline V gene, CDR1 is SQVTM and CDR2 is ANQGSEA. Trimming left V 7 bases short and J 1 base short, with 13 bases between. As DNA, the CDR3 is TGCAGCGCCCAGGGAGCGGGCCAAGAGACCCAGTACTTC. This gives the protein CSAQGAGQETQYF.

To note about this clonotype: This may come from a read error, since a much larger clone is one base off. This chain connects TRBV4-2 to TRBJ1-1; 8 nucleotides match TRBD1. V was pared by 8 bases and J by 1 base, with 9 bases of the junction left unmatched. Germline V gene lookup returns CDR1 LGHNA and CDR2 YNFKEQ. This CDR3 spans 15 amino acids. This CDR3 reads CASGYRQGPNTEAFF. DNA of the CDR3: TGTGCCAGCGGCTATCGACAGGGGCCGAACACTGAAGCTTTCTTT.

This clonotype was recorded at least ten times. The V gene is TRBV28, the J gene TRBJ2-7, with D possibly matching TRBD2 (6 bases). The CDR3 runs 13 residues. Germline CDR1 reads MDHEN; CDR2 reads SYDVKM. V was shortened by 6 bases and J by 4 bases, with 13 bases between the two germline ends. CDR3 DNA sequence: TGTGCCAGCAGCCAACGGGGGAATTACGAGCAGTACTTC. It translates to CASSQRGNYEQYF.

Many counts were recorded for this clonotype. No conserved phenylalanine or tryptophan ends this CDR3, so it is likely a read error. The rearrangement uses TRBV6-5 and TRBJ2-7; no clear D. CDR3 length equals 13 residues. V lost 2 bases, J lost 3 bases, and 8 bases lay in between. Germline CDR1 MNHEY, CDR2 SVGAGI. Here the CDR3 reads CASSYDRDYEQYL. The CDR3 coding sequence is TGTGCCAGCAGTTACGATCGCGACTACGAGCAGTACCTC.

This clonotype was detected many times. The chain's CDR3 is CASSPSGPGETEAFF. The CDR3 DNA is TGTGCCAGCTCACCCTCGGGCCCGGGGGAAACTGAAGCTTTCTTT. This chain connects TRBV18 to TRBJ1-1; D is possibly TRBD1 (5 bases). CDR1 and CDR2 from the germline V gene are KGHSH and LQKENI. This CDR3 has 15 amino acids. Trimming pared 3 bases from V and 5 bases from J, leaving 16 bases between.

This clonotype was observed many times. This chain links TRBV19 with TRBJ1-3; no firm D call. The V gene's germline CDR1 is LNHDA and CDR2 SQIVND (reference sequence). With 3 bases removed from V and 0 bases from J, the gap between germline ends came to 9 bases. There are 15 residues in the CDR3. The CDR3 spells CASSMDWISGNTIYF. The CDR3 DNA is TGTGCCAGTAGTATGGATTGGATCTCTGGAAACACCATATATTTT.

This clonotype has at least ten counts. The rearrangement uses TRBV7-9 and TRBJ2-5; 7 bases are shared with TRBD1. The V gene's germline CDR1 is SEHNR and CDR2 FQNEAQ (reference sequence). The CDR3 is made up of 15 amino acids. Unmatched junction bases numbered 14, after V lost 4 bases and J lost 9 bases. CDR3 protein: CASSSITTGSLPQYF. DNA of the CDR3: TGTGCCAGCAGCTCCATCACGACAGGGAGTTTGCCCCAGTACTTC.

This clonotype has at least ten counts. The germline gene is not matched at one end of the junction; a read error may be the cause. The chain has TRBV10-3 and TRBJ2-5; 9 bases line up with TRBD1. CDR1 and CDR2 (germline): ENHRY, SYGVKD. The CDR3 totals 14 residues. The CDR3 DNA reads as TGTGCCATCAGTAAGGGACAGGGTCAAGAGGCCCAGTACTTC. Its translation is CAISKGQGQEAQYF.

This clonotype was seen a handful of times. The V gene is TRBV20-1, the J gene TRBJ2-7, with 8 nucleotides matching TRBD2. This CDR3 region has 15 residues. Germline lookup yields CDR1 DFQATT and CDR2 SNEGSKA (reference sequence). Trimming removed 1 base from V and 0 bases from J; junction bases left unmatched: 5. This CDR3 reads CSARGWRGDSYEQYF. The CDR3 DNA follows: TGCAGTGCTAGAGGGTGGCGGGGGGACTCCTACGAGCAGTACTTC.

The rearrangement uses TRBV12-3 or TRBV12-4 and TRBJ1-1; D ambiguous. The CDR3 length is 15 residues. The ends were cut back, 7 bases at V and 0 bases at J, with 15 bases in the middle. In DNA form, the CDR3 reads TGTGCCAGCACGTTGGGTCAGAACATGAACACTGAAGCTTTCTTT. Translating it yields CASTLGQNMNTEAFF.

V is TRBV12-3 or TRBV12-4 and J is TRBJ2-7, with 7 bases fitting TRBD2. The CDR3 has 14 residues. Trimming took 3 bases from V and 0 from J; bases not matched to a gene: 2. The CDR3 DNA reads TGTGCCAGCAGTTTGTGGACTAGCTCCTACGAGCAGTACTTC. Protein product: CASSLWTSSYEQYF.

This clonotype was detected ten times or more. The genes are TRBV12-3 or TRBV12-4 and TRBJ2-7, with unresolved D. The CDR3 totals 15 residues. V shed 0 bases and J shed 3 bases, with 12 bases lying between them. The CDR3 DNA reads TGTGCCAGCAGTTTAGCGCTGGGAATGGGCTACGAGCAGTACTTC. Its translation: CASSLALGMGYEQYF.

This clonotype was counted many times. The chain is built from TRBV6-5 and TRBJ2-7; perhaps D is TRBD1 or TRBD2 (5 bases each). Trimming removed 5 bases from V and 4 bases from J, with 18 bases in between. The germline V gene encodes CDR1 MNHEY and CDR2 SVGAGI. The CDR3 has 15 amino acids. In DNA form, the CDR3 reads TGTGCCAGCAGTCCCACGCAAGATGGGACGTACGAGCAGTACTTC. It codes for CASSPTQDGTYEQYF.

The table lists this clonotype with many counts. Relative to the germline gene, one junction end is altered; a read error may explain this. The V and J genes are TRBV18 and TRBJ2-7; D call uncertain. The CDR3 is 13 residues long. The V gene's germline CDR1 is KGHSH and CDR2 LQKENI. The CDR3 here is CVSSPGQTYEQYF. In DNA, the CDR3 is TGTGTCAGCTCACCCGGTCAGACCTACGAGCAGTACTTC.

This clonotype was seen ten or more times. The chain joins TRBV5-1 to TRBJ1-5; the match to TRBD1 covers 7 bases. The CDR3 contains 15 residues. V shed 4 bases and J 4 bases; nucleotides not matched to a gene: 8. CDR1 is SGHRS and CDR2 is YFSETQ in the germline V gene. The CDR3 sequence is CASSKWDSQNQPQHF. As DNA, the CDR3 is TGCGCCAGCAGCAAATGGGACAGTCAAAATCAGCCCCAGCATTTT.

The rearrangement links TRBV19 to TRBJ1-1; D is uncertain. This CDR3 spans 13 amino acids. V was shortened by 6 bases and J by 10 bases, with 18 bases between the two germline ends. The germline V gene has CDR1 LNHDA and CDR2 SQIVND (reference sequence). Here the CDR3 reads CASRSGSGFGAFF. The CDR3 nucleotides read TGTGCCAGTAGATCCGGCAGCGGATTCGGAGCTTTCTTT.

There are many counts of this clonotype. The gene calls are TRBV5-1 and TRBJ1-5; tentatively, D is TRBD1 (6 bases). V was cut by 0 bases and J by 3 bases, with 10 bases left in between. Germline V CDR1 and CDR2: SGHRS, YFSETQ. The CDR3 has 15 amino acids. CDR3 DNA sequence: TGCGCCAGCAGCTTGGCGGGGGCCTTCAATCAGCCCCAGCATTTT. Its protein product is CASSLAGAFNQPQHF.

This clonotype was seen many times. The rearrangement uses TRBV20-1 and TRBJ2-5, with 7 bases identical to TRBD2. The CDR3 is 14 amino acids. CDR1 DFQATT and CDR2 SNEGSKA come from the germline V gene (reference sequence). The junction had 8 bases not matched to a gene; V was cut back by 2 bases and J by 5 bases. For the CDR3, the DNA is TGCAGTGCTAGACTGGCGGGGGTTTTGGAGACCCAGTACTTC. Translated: CSARLAGVLETQYF.

This clonotype was counted ten times or more. A single base separates this from a much larger clone, so it may be a read error. V gene TRBV29-1 combines with J gene TRBJ1-1; 9 positions agree with TRBD1. After removal of 1 base from V and 6 bases from J, the junction contained 12 bases not matched to a gene. The CDR3 spans 16 residues. Per germline, CDR1 SQVTM and CDR2 ANQGSEA. DNA for the CDR3: TGCAGCGTTGAAGGGGAAGGGACAGGGCGGTTCTCTGAAGCTTTCTTT. It is translated as CSVEGEGTGRFSEAFF.

The sample holds many counts of this clonotype. The chain is built from TRBV2 and TRBJ2-5; maybe TRBD1 (6 bases). The CDR3 spans 13 residues. Per the germline V gene, CDR1 is SNHLY and CDR2 is FYNNEI. The V end lost 5 bases, the J end lost 4 bases, and 11 bases lay between the germline ends. CDR3 sequence (DNA): TGTGCCAGCAGTACACAGGGTAGAGAGACCCAGTACTTC. This sequence encodes CASSTQGRETQYF.